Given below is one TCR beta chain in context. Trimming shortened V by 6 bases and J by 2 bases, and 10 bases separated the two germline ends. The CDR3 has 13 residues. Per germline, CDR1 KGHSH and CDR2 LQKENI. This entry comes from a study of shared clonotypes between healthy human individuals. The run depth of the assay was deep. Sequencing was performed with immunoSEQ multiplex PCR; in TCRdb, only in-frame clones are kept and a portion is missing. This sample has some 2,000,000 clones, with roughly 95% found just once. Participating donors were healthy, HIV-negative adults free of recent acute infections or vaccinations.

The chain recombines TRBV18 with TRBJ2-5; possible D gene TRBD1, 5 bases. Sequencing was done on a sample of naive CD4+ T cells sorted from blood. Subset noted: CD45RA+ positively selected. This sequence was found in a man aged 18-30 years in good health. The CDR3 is CASSLRQQETQYF. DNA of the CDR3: TGTGCCAGCTCCCTAAGACAGCAAGAGACCCAGTACTTC.